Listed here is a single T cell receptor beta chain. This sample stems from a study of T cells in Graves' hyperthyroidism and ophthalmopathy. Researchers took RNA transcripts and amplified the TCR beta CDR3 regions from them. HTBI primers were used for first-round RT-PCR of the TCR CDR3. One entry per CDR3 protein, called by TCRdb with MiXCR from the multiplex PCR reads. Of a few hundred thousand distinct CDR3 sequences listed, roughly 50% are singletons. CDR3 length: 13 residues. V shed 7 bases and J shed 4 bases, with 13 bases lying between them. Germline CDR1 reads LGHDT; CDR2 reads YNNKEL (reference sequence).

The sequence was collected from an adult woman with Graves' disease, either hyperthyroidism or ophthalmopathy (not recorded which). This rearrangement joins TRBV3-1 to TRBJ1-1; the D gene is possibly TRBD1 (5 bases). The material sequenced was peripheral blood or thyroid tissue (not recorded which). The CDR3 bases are TGTGCCAGCACCGGGGACTGGAGCACTGAAGCTTTCTTT. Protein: CASTGDWSTEAFF.